This T cell receptor (beta chain) was observed in a study of beta chain features in type 1 diabetes. Study-level findings and limits: Patients with Type 1 diabetes showed moderately but significantly shorter TCRB CDR3s in all four CD4+ subsets.

The CDR3 runs 15 residues. V lost 6 bases to trimming and J lost 2 bases; unmatched junction nucleotides: 4. Per the germline V gene, CDR1 is MNHEY and CDR2 is SMNVEV (reference sequence). Expressed TCRB transcripts were sequenced, since all the RNA that had been isolated was reverse transcribed. Libraries were prepared by immunoSEQ multiplex PCR; TCRdb keeps only in-frame clonotypes and omits some of them. The repertoire holds about 160,000 clones, 7.5% to 8.5% seen once, with roughly 0.5% in the top ten. About this clone itself: Its antigen is unknown.

This chain links TRBV27 with TRBJ1-4; TRBD1 agrees at 9 bases. The material sequenced was central memory CD4+ T cells from blood. The TCR was taken from a young man with type 1 diabetes. CDR3 residues: CASRDRGSTNEKLFF. In nucleotides, the CDR3 is TGTGCCAGCAGAGACAGGGGGTCGACTAATGAAAAACTGTTTTTT.